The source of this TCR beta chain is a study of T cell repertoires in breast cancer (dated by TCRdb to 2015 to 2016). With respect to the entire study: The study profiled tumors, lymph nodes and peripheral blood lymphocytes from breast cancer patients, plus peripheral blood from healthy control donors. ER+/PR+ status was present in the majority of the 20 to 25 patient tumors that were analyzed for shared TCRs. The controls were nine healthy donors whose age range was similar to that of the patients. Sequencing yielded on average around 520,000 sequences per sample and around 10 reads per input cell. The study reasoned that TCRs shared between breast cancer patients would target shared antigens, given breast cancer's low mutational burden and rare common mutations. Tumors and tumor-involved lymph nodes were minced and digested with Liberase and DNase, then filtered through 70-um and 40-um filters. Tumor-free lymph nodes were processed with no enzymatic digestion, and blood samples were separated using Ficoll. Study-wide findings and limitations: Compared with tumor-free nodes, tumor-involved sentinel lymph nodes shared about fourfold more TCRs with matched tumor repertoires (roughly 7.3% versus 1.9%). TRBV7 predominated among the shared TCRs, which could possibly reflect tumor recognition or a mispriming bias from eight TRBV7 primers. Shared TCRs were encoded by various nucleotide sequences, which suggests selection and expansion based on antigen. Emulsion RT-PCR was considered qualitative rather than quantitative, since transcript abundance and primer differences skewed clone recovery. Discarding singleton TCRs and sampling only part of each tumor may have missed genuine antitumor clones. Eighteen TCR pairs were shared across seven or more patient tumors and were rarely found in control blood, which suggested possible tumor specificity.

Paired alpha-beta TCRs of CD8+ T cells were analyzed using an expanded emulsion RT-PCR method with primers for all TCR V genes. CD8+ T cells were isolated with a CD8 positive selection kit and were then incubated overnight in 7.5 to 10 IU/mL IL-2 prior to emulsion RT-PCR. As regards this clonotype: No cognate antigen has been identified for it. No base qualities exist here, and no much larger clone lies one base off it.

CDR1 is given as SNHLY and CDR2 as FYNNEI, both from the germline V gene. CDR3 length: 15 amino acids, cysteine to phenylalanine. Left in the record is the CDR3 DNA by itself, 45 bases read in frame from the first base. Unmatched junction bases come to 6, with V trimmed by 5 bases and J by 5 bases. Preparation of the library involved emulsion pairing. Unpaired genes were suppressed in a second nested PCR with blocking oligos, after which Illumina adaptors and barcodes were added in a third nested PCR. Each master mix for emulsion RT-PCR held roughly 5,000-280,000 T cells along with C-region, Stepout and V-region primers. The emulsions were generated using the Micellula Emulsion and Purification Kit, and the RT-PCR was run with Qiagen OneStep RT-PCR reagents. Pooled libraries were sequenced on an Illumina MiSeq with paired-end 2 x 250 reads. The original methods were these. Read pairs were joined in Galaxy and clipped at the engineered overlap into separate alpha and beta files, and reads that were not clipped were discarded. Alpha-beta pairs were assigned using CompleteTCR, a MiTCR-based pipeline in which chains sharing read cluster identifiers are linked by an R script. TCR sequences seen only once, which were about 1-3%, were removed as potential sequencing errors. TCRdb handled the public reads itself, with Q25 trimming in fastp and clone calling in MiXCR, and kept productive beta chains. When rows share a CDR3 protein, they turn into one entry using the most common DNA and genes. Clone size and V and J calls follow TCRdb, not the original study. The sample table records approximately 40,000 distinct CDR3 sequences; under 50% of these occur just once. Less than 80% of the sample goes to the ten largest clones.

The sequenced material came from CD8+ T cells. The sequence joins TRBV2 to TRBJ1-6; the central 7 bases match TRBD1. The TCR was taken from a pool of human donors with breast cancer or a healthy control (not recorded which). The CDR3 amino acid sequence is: CASSRDSLNNSPLHF. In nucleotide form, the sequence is TGTGCCAGCAGTCGGGACAGTCTCAATAATTCACCCCTCCACTTT.